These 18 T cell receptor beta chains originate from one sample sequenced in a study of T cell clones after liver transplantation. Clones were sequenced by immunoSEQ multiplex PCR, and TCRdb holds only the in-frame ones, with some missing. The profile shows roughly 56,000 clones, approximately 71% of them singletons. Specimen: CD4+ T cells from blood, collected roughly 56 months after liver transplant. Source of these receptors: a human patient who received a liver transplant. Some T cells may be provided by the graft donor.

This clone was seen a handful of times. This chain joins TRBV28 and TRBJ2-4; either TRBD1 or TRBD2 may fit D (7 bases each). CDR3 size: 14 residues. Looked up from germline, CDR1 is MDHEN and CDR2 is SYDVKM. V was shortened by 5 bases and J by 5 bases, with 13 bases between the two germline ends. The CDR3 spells CASSHRGGQNIQYF. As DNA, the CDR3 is TGTGCCAGCAGTCACAGGGGAGGGCAAAACATTCAGTACTTC.

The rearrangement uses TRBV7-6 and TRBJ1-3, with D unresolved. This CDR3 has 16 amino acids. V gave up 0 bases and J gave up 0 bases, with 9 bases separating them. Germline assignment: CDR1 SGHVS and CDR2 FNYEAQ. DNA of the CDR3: TGTGCCAGCAGCTTAGCGGGCGGACCCTCTGGAAACACCATATATTTT. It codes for CASSLAGGPSGNTIYF.

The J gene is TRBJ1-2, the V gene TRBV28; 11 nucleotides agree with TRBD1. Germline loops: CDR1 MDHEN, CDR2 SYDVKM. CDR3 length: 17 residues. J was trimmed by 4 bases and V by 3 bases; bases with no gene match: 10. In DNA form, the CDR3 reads TGTGCCAGCAGTTTGTGGGGACAGGGGGAAGAGGCCTATGGCTACACCTTC. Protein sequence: CASSLWGQGEEAYGYTF.

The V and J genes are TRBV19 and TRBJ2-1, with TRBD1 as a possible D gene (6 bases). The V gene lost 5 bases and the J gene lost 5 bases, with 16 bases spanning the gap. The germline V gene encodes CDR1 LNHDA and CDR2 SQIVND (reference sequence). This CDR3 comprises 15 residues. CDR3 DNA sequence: TGTGCCAGTAGTGCCCCCCCAAGGGGGAACAATGAGCAGTTCTTC. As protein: CASSAPPRGNNEQFF.

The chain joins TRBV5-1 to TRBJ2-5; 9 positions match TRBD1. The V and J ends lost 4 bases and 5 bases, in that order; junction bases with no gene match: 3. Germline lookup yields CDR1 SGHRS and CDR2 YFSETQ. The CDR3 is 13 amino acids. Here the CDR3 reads CASSATGGETQYF. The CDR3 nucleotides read TGCGCCAGCAGCGCGACAGGGGGGGAGACCCAGTACTTC.

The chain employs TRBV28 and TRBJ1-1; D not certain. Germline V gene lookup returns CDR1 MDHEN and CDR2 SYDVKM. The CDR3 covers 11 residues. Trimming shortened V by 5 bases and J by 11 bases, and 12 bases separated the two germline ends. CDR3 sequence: CASSQVPGAFF. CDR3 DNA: TGTGCCAGCAGTCAAGTCCCGGGGGCTTTCTTT. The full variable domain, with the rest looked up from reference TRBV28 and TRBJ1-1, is DVKVTQSSRYLVKRTGEKVFLECVQDMDHENMFWYRQDPGLGLRLIYFSYDVKMKEKGDIPEGYSVSREKKERFSLILESASTNQTSMYLCASSQVPGAFFGQGTRLTVV.

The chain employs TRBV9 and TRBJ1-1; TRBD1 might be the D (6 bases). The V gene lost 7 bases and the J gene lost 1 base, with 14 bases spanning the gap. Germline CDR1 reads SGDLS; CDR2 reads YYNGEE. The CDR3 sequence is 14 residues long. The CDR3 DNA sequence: TGTGCCAGCGGAGGCAGGGGACCGAACACTGAAGCTTTCTTT. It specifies CASGGRGPNTEAFF. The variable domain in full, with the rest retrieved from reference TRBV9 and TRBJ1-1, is DSGVTQTPKHLITATGQRVTLRCSPRSGDLSVYWYQQSLDQGLQFLIQYYNGEERAKGNILERFSAQQFPDLHSELNLSSLELGDSALYFCASGGRGPNTEAFFGQGTRLTVV.

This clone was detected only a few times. This CDR3 is CASRAGTGTDTQYF. The CDR3 bases are TGTGCCAGTAGAGCCGGGACAGGAACAGATACGCAGTATTTT. The chain has TRBV19 and TRBJ2-3; 8 bases fit TRBD1. CDR1 is LNHDA and CDR2 is SQIVND in the germline V gene (reference sequence). V gave up 6 bases and J gave up 3 bases; unmatched junction bases: 5. The CDR3 has 14 amino acids.

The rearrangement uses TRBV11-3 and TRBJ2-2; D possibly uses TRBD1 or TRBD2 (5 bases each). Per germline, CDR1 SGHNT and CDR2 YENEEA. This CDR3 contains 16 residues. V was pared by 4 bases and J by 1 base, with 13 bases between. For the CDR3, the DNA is TGTGCCAGCAGCTCGGAGTGGGGGAAGAACACCGGGGAGCTGTTTTTT. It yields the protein CASSSEWGKNTGELFF. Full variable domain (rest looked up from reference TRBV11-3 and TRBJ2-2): EAGVVQSPRYKIIEKKQPVAFWCNPISGHNTLYWYLQNLGQGPELLIRYENEEAVDDSQLPKDRFSAERLKGVDSTLKIQPAELGDSAVYLCASSSEWGKNTGELFFGEGSRLTVL.

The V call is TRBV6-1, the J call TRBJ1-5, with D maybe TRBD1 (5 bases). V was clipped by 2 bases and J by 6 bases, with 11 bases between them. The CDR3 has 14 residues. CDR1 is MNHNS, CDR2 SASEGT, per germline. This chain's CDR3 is CASSERDPGQPQHF. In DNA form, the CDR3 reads TGTGCCAGCAGTGAAAGGGACCCGGGTCAGCCCCAGCATTTT.

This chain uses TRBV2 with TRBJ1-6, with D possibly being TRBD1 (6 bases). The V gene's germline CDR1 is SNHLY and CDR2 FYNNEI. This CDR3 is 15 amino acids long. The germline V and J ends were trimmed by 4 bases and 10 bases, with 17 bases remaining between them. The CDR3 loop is CASSVEQGYSSPLHF. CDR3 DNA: TGTGCCAGCAGTGTAGAACAGGGTTACAGCTCACCCCTCCACTTT.

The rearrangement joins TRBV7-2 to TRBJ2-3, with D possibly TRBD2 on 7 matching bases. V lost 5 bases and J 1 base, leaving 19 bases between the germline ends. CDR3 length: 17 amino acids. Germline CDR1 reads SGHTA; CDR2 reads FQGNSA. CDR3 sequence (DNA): TGTGCCAGCAGCCTCGGGGGTGCGGGGGCCGGCACAGATACGCAGTATTTT. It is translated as CASSLGGAGAGTDTQYF.

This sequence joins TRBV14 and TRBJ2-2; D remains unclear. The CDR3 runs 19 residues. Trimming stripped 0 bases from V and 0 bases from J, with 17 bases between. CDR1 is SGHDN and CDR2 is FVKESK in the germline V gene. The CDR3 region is CASSQDSAQFFPNTGELFF. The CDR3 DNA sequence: TGTGCCAGCAGCCAAGATTCTGCACAGTTTTTTCCGAACACCGGGGAGCTGTTTTTT.

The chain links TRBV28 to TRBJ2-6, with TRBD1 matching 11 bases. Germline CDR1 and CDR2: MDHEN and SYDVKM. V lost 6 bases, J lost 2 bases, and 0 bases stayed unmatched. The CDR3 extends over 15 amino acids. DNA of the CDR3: TGTGCCAGCAGGGACAGGGGGCCTGGGGCCAACGTCCTGACTTTC. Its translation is CASRDRGPGANVLTF.

The CDR3 loop is CASSLGGARSNQPQHF. Written as DNA, the CDR3 is TGTGCCAGCAGCTTAGGGGGGGCCAGGAGCAATCAGCCCCAGCATTTT. The chain couples TRBV7-2 to TRBJ1-5; the D gene is possibly TRBD1 (6 bases). The CDR3 is 16 residues long. V dropped 1 base and J dropped 1 base, with 11 bases sitting between them. Per the germline V gene, CDR1 is SGHTA and CDR2 is FQGNSA.

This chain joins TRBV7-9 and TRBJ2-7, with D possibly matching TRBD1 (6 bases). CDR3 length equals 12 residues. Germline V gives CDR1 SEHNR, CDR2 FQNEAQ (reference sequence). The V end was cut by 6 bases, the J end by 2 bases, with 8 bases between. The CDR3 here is CASRYRAYEQYF. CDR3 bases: TGTGCCAGCAGATACAGGGCCTACGAGCAGTACTTC. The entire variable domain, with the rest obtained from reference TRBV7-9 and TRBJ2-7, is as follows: DTGVSQNPRHKITKRGQNVTFRCDPISEHNRLYWYRQTLGQGPEFLTYFQNEAQLEKSRLLSDRFSAERPKGSFSTLEIQRTEQGDSAMYLCASRYRAYEQYFGPGTRLTVT.

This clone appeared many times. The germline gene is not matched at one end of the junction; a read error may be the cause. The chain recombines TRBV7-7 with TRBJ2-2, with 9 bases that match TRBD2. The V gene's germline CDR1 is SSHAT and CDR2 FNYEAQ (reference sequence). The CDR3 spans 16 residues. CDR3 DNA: TGTGCTAGCAGCTTAGCGGCAGCGGGGGGTGCCGGGGAGCTGTTTTTT. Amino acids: CASSLAAAGGAGELFF.

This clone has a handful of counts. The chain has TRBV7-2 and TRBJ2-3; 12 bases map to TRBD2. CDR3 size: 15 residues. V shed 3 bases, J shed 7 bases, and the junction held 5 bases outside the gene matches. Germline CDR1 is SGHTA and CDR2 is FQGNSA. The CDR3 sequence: CASSLTSGGSNTQYF. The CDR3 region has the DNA TGTGCCAGCAGCTTGACTAGCGGGGGTTCGAATACGCAGTATTTT.